These T cell receptor beta chains were read from a single sample in a study of CD4 T cells in relation to SARS-CoV-2 and coronaviruses. Only in-frame clones appear in the TCRdb table, and some are missing; sequencing was by immunoSEQ multiplex PCR. Altogether approximately 37,000 clones are present, over 75% being singletons, with the ten largest covering 3.1%. Sequencing input: memory CD4+ T cells from PBMCs. The receptors were gathered from an adult with COVID-19. Both conserved end residues are part of each CDR3. A D gene is named only where the DNA matches it firmly. The listing skips clone size in some rows; elsewhere it reads once, few, many or a size class.

DNA	CDR3	J	D	V	size
TGTGCCAGTAGTATAGAACCGAGTCGGCAGGGCGAAGCTTTCTTT	CASSIEPSRQGEAFF	TRBJ1-1	.	TRBV19	.
TGTGCCAGCAGCTTATTTTCAGGAAACACCGGGGAGCTGTTTTTT	CASSLFSGNTGELFF	TRBJ2-2	.	TRBV7-2	.
TGTGCCAGCTCTCCGGGGAGTAGATCCTACAATGAGCAGTTCTTC	CASSPGSRSYNEQFF	TRBJ2-1	.	TRBV18	medium-sized
TGTGCCAGCAGCTTAGCTATGGTCCGCCAAGAGACCCAGTACTTC	CASSLAMVRQETQYF	TRBJ2-5	.	TRBV7-9	.
TGTGCCAGCAGCTTGACTCAGACCGAGCAGTACTTC	CASSLTQTEQYF	TRBJ2-7	.	TRBV3-1/TRBV3-2	.
TGCGCCAGCAGGTACGAACCTAGCGGGAGTTCAGATACGCAGTATTTT	CASRYEPSGSSDTQYF	TRBJ2-3	TRBD2	TRBV5-1	.
TGTGCCAGCACCTTCTCTGGAAACACCATATATTTT	CASTFSGNTIYF	TRBJ1-3	.	TRBV5-8	.
TGTGCCAGCACCTTAGAGGGACAGAGAAATTCACCCCTCCACTTT	CASTLEGQRNSPLHF	TRBJ1-6	TRBD1	TRBV7-9	once
TGCGCCAGCAGCTTGGAACAGGGGGCATTCTCCTACGAGCAGTACTTC	CASSLEQGAFSYEQYF	TRBJ2-7	TRBD1	TRBV5-1	few
TGTGCCACCAGTGATCCAAGGGCCACAGATACGCAGTATTTT	CATSDPRATDTQYF	TRBJ2-3	.	TRBV24-1	.
TGTGCCAGCTCAGCCGGGACGGACTCCTACGAGCAGTACTTC	CASSAGTDSYEQYF	TRBJ2-7	.	TRBV18	.
TGTGCCAGCAGGGGTTCGTCGAACACCGGGGAGCTGTTTTTT	CASRGSSNTGELFF	TRBJ2-2	.	TRBV2	few
TGCGCCAGCAGATCGGGACTAGCGGGAGCAGGGAATGAGCAGTTCTTC	CASRSGLAGAGNEQFF	TRBJ2-1	TRBD2	TRBV10-1	few
TGTGCCAGCAGCGTGGACAGGGGTGGAAAACTGTTTTTT	CASSVDRGGKLFF	TRBJ1-4	TRBD1	TRBV7-9	once
TGTGCCACCAGTGATGCAAGAGTAGGGCTACCAGGGGGGAATGAGCAGTTCTTC	CATSDARVGLPGGNEQFF	TRBJ2-1	.	TRBV24-1	.
TGTGCCAGCAGGGGGGGAGGGCCCCCTGAGCAGTTCTTC	CASRGGGPPEQFF	TRBJ2-1	TRBD2	TRBV6-5	.
TGTGCCAGCAGCCCGGAGCATCGTAATGAGCAGTTCTTC	CASSPEHRNEQFF	TRBJ2-1	.	TRBV11-3	.
TGTGCCAGCTCACAACGACAGGAATCTGGCGAGCAGTACTTC	CASSQRQESGEQYF	TRBJ2-7	.	TRBV18	few
TGTGCCAGCTCACAGGGAAACAATGAGCAGTTCTTC	CASSQGNNEQFF	TRBJ2-1	.	TRBV18	.
TGTGCCAGCAGCCGGGATGGGGCTGAAAAACTGTTTTTT	CASSRDGAEKLFF	TRBJ1-4	.	TRBV11-2	.
TGTGCCAGCAATAAACCCGGGGAGCTGTTTTTT	CASNKPGELFF	TRBJ2-2	.	TRBV21-1	.
TGTGCCACCAGTCCTTGGACAGGTAGGACAGATACGCAGTATTTT	CATSPWTGRTDTQYF	TRBJ2-3	TRBD1	TRBV24-1	.
TGTGCCAGTAGTCTCCGTCGGGGGACCTCCTACGAGCAGTACTTC	CASSLRRGTSYEQYF	TRBJ2-7	.	TRBV19	few
TGTGCCAGCAGCCAAGGCCTAGCTGCGAACTCCTACGAGCAGTACTTC	CASSQGLAANSYEQYF	TRBJ2-7	.	TRBV3-1/TRBV3-2	.
TGTGCCAGCAGCTCGGAGGATACGCAGTATTTT	CASSSEDTQYF	TRBJ2-3	.	TRBV6-2/TRBV6-3	.
TGTGCCAGCAGCTTCCCACCGACTAGGCCCACAGATACGCAGTATTTT	CASSFPPTRPTDTQYF	TRBJ2-3	.	TRBV7-6	.
TGTGCCAGCAGCCTTGGCGGTGGCTACACCTTC	CASSLGGGYTF	TRBJ1-2	.	TRBV3-1/TRBV3-2	.
TGTGCCAGCAGCCAAGGGACAGCAGAGACCCAGTACTTC	CASSQGTAETQYF	TRBJ2-5	.	TRBV3-1/TRBV3-2	.